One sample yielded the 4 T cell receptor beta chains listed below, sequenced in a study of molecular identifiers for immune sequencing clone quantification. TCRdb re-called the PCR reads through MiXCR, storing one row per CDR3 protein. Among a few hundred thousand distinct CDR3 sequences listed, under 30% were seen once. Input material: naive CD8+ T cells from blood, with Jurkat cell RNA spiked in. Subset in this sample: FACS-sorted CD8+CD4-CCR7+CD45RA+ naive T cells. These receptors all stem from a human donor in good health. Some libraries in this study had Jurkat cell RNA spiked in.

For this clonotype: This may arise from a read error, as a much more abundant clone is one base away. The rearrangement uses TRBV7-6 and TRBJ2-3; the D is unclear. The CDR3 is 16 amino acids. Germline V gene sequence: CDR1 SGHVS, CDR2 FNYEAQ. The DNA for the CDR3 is TGTGCCAGCAGCTTAGTTTCCGGCGATACAACAGCTACGCAGTATTTT. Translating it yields CASSLVSGDTTATQYF.

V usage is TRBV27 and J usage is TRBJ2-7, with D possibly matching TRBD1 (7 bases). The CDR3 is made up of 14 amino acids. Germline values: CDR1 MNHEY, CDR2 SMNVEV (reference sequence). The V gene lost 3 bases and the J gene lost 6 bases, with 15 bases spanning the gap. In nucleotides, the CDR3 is TGTGCCAGCAGTTTTCAGGGGGGAGTATCCGAGCAGTACTTC. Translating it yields CASSFQGGVSEQYF.

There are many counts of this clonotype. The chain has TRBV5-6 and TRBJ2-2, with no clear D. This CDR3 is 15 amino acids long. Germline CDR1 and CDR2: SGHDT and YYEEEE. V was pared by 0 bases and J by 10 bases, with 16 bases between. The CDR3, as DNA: TGTGCCAGCAGCTTGGAATTTTTTACTCCGGAGGAGCTGTTTTTT. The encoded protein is CASSLEFFTPEELFF.

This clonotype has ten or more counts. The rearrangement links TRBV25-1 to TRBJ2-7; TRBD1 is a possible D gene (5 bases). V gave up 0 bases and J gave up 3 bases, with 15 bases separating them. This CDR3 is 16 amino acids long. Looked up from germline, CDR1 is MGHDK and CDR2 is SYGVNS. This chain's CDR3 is CASSEYTSQGIYEQYF. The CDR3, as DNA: TGTGCCAGCAGTGAATATACGTCCCAGGGTATCTACGAGCAGTACTTC.